A single T cell receptor beta chain is shown here with its context. The antigen is undetermined. This sample was included in a study of T cell responses to AZD1222 COVID-19 vaccine. Study conclusions and caveats: The breadth and depth of Spike-specific TCRs increased once two AZD1222 doses had been given.

Clones were sequenced by immunoSEQ multiplex PCR, and TCRdb holds only the in-frame ones, with some missing. The table shows 66,000 or so clones, with 70% to 80% occurring only once. Trimming took off 8 bases at V and 0 bases at J, with 8 bases between the two ends. CDR3 length: 13 amino acids. Germline values: CDR1 MDHEN, CDR2 SYDVKM. The TCR originated in an adult in good health. The starting material was peripheral blood, obtained on day 0 of MenACWY control vaccination. The rearrangement links TRBV28 to TRBJ1-3; no reliable D call. CDR3 coding DNA: TGTGCCAGCTATTCTCCCTCTGGAAACACCATATATTTT. Its translation is CASYSPSGNTIYF.